This passage covers 26 T cell receptor beta chains from one sample sequenced in a study of blood T cell repertoires in COVID-19. TCRdb keeps only in-frame clones here, not all; method: immunoSEQ multiplex PCR. The table has 200,000 to 250,000 clones, around nine tenths seen once. Sequencing was performed on peripheral blood. These receptors all stem from a man aged 60-69 years who had recovered from COVID-19.

The rearrangement joins TRBV5-5 to TRBJ2-7; 8 positions match TRBD2. The V gene's germline CDR1 is SGHKS and CDR2 YYEKEE (reference sequence). J was trimmed by 3 bases and V by 2 bases; bases with no gene match: 13. The CDR3 has 17 residues. DNA of the CDR3: TGTGCCAGCAGCTTAGCGGAACCGGGACTAGGTCTCTACGAGCAGTACTTC. The encoded protein is CASSLAEPGLGLYEQYF.

V gene TRBV28 combines with J gene TRBJ1-2; 8 bases line up with TRBD1. Trimming removed 7 bases from V and 7 bases from J; junction bases left unmatched: 11. This CDR3 is 14 amino acids long. Germline-derived CDR1 and CDR2 are MDHEN and SYDVKM. Written as DNA, the CDR3 is TGTGCCAGCAACTCCCCTACAGGGGGATTTGGCTACACCTTC. Its protein product is CASNSPTGGFGYTF.

This chain links TRBV7-8 with TRBJ2-2; TRBD1 matches at 7 bases. CDR1 SGHVS and CDR2 FQNEAQ come from the germline V gene. With 8 bases clipped from V and 4 bases from J, the junction kept 10 bases outside the gene matches. The CDR3 consists of 15 residues. The CDR3 region is CASGKRDRITGELFF. CDR3 sequence (DNA): TGTGCCAGCGGCAAACGGGACAGAATCACCGGGGAGCTGTTTTTT.

The J gene is TRBJ2-1, the V gene TRBV2; 9 bases match TRBD1. Germline V lookup: CDR1 SNHLY, CDR2 FYNNEI. The CDR3 is 15 residues long. V gave up 6 bases and J gave up 6 bases; unmatched junction bases: 9. CDR3 sequence (DNA): TGTGCCAGCAGCAAGGACAGGGGAGAACGCAATGAGCAGTTCTTC. This encodes CASSKDRGERNEQFF.

V and J are TRBV5-4 and TRBJ1-1; 7 bases line up with TRBD1. Trimming cost V 7 bases and J 4 bases; bases outside gene matches: 13. Germline V lookup: CDR1 SGHNT, CDR2 YYREEE (reference sequence). The CDR3 sequence is 15 residues long. The CDR3 sequence is CASLTGGGRGTEAFF. CDR3 coding DNA: TGTGCCAGCCTAACCGGAGGGGGCCGAGGCACTGAAGCTTTCTTT.

This clone was recorded a few times. The chain couples TRBV7-9 to TRBJ2-5, with a tentative D call TRBD1 (6 bases). Trimming pared 0 bases from V and 4 bases from J, leaving 9 bases between. CDR3 length: 14 amino acids. Germline-derived CDR1 and CDR2 are SEHNR and FQNEAQ (reference sequence). The CDR3 is CASSLAGAAETQYF. In nucleotides, the CDR3 is TGTGCCAGCAGCTTAGCGGGGGCGGCAGAGACCCAGTACTTC. Supplemented by reference TRBV7-9 and TRBJ2-5, the full variable domain reads DTGVSQNPRHKITKRGQNVTFRCDPISEHNRLYWYRQTLGQGPEFLTYFQNEAQLEKSRLLSDRFSAERPKGSFSTLEIQRTEQGDSAMYLCASSLAGAAETQYFGPGTRLLVL.

This sequence joins TRBV19 and TRBJ1-1, with 7 positions matching TRBD1. The CDR3 sequence is 15 residues long. Germline CDR1 and CDR2: LNHDA and SQIVND (reference sequence). V gave up 7 bases and J gave up 4 bases; unmatched junction bases: 12. The CDR3 DNA sequence: TGTGCCAGTAACCGACAGGGCCGAGGACGCACTGAAGCTTTCTTT. The encoded protein is CASNRQGRGRTEAFF.

This chain connects TRBV10-2 to TRBJ2-7; perhaps TRBD2 as D (6 bases). Germline CDR1 is WSHSY and CDR2 is SAAADI. The CDR3 consists of 15 residues. Trimming shortened V by 4 bases and J by 6 bases, and 19 bases separated the two germline ends. The CDR3 bases are TGCGCCAGCAGTGTGACCGGGACTGGGCCCTCCGAGCAGTACTTC. Translating it yields CASSVTGTGPSEQYF.

This clone appeared a single time. CDR3 bases: TGTGCCTGGAGCCAGACTAGCGCGAACACCGGGGAGCTGTTTTTT. It specifies CAWSQTSANTGELFF. This sequence joins TRBV30 and TRBJ2-2; the match to TRBD2 covers 8 bases. The CDR3 sequence is 15 residues long. Germline CDR1 and CDR2: GTSNPN and SVGIG (reference sequence). V lost 3 bases, J lost 0 bases, and 3 bases stayed unmatched.

V usage is TRBV9 and J usage is TRBJ2-7; D might be TRBD2 (5 bases). V was pared by 0 bases and J by 5 bases, with 15 bases between. Germline loops: CDR1 SGDLS, CDR2 YYNGEE. This CDR3 region has 15 residues. The CDR3 nucleotides read TGTGCCAGCAGCGTAGGCCTCGGGGTTACCGACGAGCAGTACTTC. Translating it yields CASSVGLGVTDEQYF.

The genes are TRBV9 and TRBJ1-2; possible D gene TRBD1, 5 bases. The CDR3 runs 15 residues. Germline V gene data show CDR1 as SGDLS and CDR2 as YYNGEE. The germline V and J ends were trimmed by 0 bases and 2 bases, with 11 bases remaining between them. In DNA form, the CDR3 reads TGTGCCAGCAGCGTAGGCCGGGGGAAAAACTATGGCTACACCTTC. Translating it yields CASSVGRGKNYGYTF.

There are a few counts of this clone. The V gene is TRBV19, the J gene TRBJ1-1; D might be TRBD1 (5 bases). V was trimmed by 6 bases and J by 3 bases, leaving 11 bases between them. Germline CDR1 reads LNHDA; CDR2 reads SQIVND (reference sequence). The CDR3 length is 13 residues. In DNA form, the CDR3 reads TGTGCCAGTAGCAAGACAGAGGACACTGAAGCTTTCTTT. It translates to CASSKTEDTEAFF.

V usage is TRBV19 and J usage is TRBJ1-2; tentatively, D is TRBD1 (5 bases). The CDR3 extends over 15 amino acids. V was shortened by 7 bases and J by 3 bases, with 18 bases between the two germline ends. Germline V gives CDR1 LNHDA, CDR2 SQIVND (reference sequence). DNA for the CDR3: TGTGCCAGTACCCCTGGAGGGGCGTCGGACTATGGCTACACCTTC. Its protein product is CASTPGGASDYGYTF.

V is TRBV10-3 and J is TRBJ1-4, with TRBD1 as a possible D gene (5 bases). The CDR3 contains 14 residues. V was shortened by 6 bases and J by 0 bases, with 8 bases between the two germline ends. Germline V gene data show CDR1 as ENHRY and CDR2 as SYGVKD. The CDR3 reads CAISPTATNEKLFF. The CDR3 DNA sequence: TGTGCCATCAGCCCGACAGCAACTAATGAAAAACTGTTTTTT.

DNA for the CDR3: TGTGCCAGCAGCCGTCCGGGACAGCTGAACACTGAAGCTTTCTTT. Its protein product is CASSRPGQLNTEAFF. The chain carries TRBV3-1 (or the pseudogene TRBV3-2) and TRBJ1-1; 7 bases are shared with TRBD1. Per the germline V gene, CDR1 is LGHDT and CDR2 is YNNKEL (reference sequence). This CDR3 comprises 15 residues. Unmatched junction bases numbered 5, after V lost 4 bases and J lost 0 bases.

The rearrangement links TRBV6-4 to TRBJ2-1; weak D call: TRBD2 (5 bases). Germline loops: CDR1 MRHNA, CDR2 SNTAGT. CDR3 length: 18 amino acids. V was trimmed by 0 bases and J by 5 bases, leaving 20 bases between them. As DNA, the CDR3 is TGTGCCAGCAGTGACTCCCCCCTCCCCGCCGGGGTCCACAATGAGCAGTTCTTC. As protein: CASSDSPLPAGVHNEQFF.

DNA of the CDR3: TGTGCCAGCAGCAGTGCTAGAGCGGAGACCCAGTACTTC. Translating gives CASSSARAETQYF. This sequence joins TRBV5-4 and TRBJ2-5; D remains unclear. Germline V gene sequence: CDR1 SGHNT, CDR2 YYREEE (reference sequence). This CDR3 contains 13 residues. V lost 4 bases, J lost 5 bases, and 12 bases lay in between.

The chain combines TRBV7-8 with TRBJ2-6; TRBD1 matches 7 bases. The V gene's germline CDR1 is SGHVS and CDR2 FQNEAQ. J gave up 0 bases and V 7 bases, and 6 bases lay outside the gene matches. CDR3 size: 16 residues. This CDR3 is CASNTGASSGANVLTF. CDR3 DNA sequence: TGTGCCAGCAACACAGGGGCTAGCTCTGGGGCCAACGTCCTGACTTTC.

The rearrangement joins TRBV19 to TRBJ2-2; TRBD2 agrees at 13 bases. V was clipped by 7 bases and J by 4 bases; unmatched bases: 3. The length of the CDR3 is 15 residues. In germline, CDR1 is LNHDA, CDR2 SQIVND (reference sequence). The CDR3 is CASTRLAGGTGELFF. The DNA for the CDR3 is TGTGCCAGTACCAGACTAGCGGGAGGCACCGGGGAGCTGTTTTTT.

This chain links TRBV12-3 or TRBV12-4 with TRBJ1-1, with a possible D match to TRBD1 (5 bases). V shed 2 bases and J shed 13 bases, with 14 bases lying between them. CDR3 size: 12 residues. This CDR3 is CASSLIGTGGFF. CDR3 in DNA: TGTGCCAGCAGTTTAATAGGCACAGGCGGTTTCTTT.

The chain combines TRBV25-1 with TRBJ1-5; 8 nucleotides line up with TRBD1. CDR3 size: 14 residues. V trimming: 4 bases; J trimming: 6 bases; junction bases outside the gene matches: 5. Germline V gene lookup returns CDR1 MGHDK and CDR2 SYGVNS. The CDR3 spells CASSGTGGFQPQHF. CDR3 sequence (DNA): TGTGCCAGCAGTGGAACAGGGGGTTTTCAGCCCCAGCATTTT.

V usage is TRBV10-3 and J usage is TRBJ2-1, with TRBD1 identical over 8 bases. This CDR3 has 14 amino acids. V gave up 7 bases and J gave up 8 bases; unmatched junction bases: 10. CDR1 and CDR2 (germline): ENHRY, SYGVKD. The CDR3 region is CAIKSATGEHEQFF. CDR3 DNA sequence: TGTGCCATCAAGTCCGCGACAGGGGAACATGAGCAGTTCTTC.

The rearrangement joins TRBV10-2 to TRBJ2-2; TRBD1 is a possible D gene (5 bases). The CDR3 covers 13 residues. With 7 bases removed from V and 3 bases from J, the gap between germline ends came to 9 bases. Germline CDR1 reads WSHSY; CDR2 reads SAAADI. CDR3 DNA: TGCGCCAGCAACCAGGGTCACACCGGGGAGCTGTTTTTT. Protein product: CASNQGHTGELFF.

The V call is TRBV5-4, the J call TRBJ2-7, with D perhaps matching TRBD1 (6 bases). There are 15 residues in the CDR3. Germline lookup yields CDR1 SGHNT and CDR2 YYREEE (reference sequence). Trimming cost V 0 bases and J 4 bases, with 14 bases left between them. CDR3 loop: CASSLELGAGYEQYF. CDR3 coding DNA: TGTGCCAGCAGCTTGGAACTGGGGGCAGGATACGAGCAGTACTTC. The whole variable domain, remainder taken from reference TRBV5-4 and TRBJ2-7, is ETGVTQSPTHLIKTRGQQVTLRCSSQSGHNTVSWYQQALGQGPQFIFQYYREEENGRGNFPPRFSGLQFPNYSSELNVNALELDDSALYLCASSLELGAGYEQYFGPGTRLTVT.

This chain connects TRBV7-6 to TRBJ1-1; D is ambiguous. The CDR3 spans 14 residues. Trimming took off 1 base at V and 2 bases at J, with 8 bases between the two ends. From germline, CDR1 is SGHVS and CDR2 FNYEAQ. CDR3 loop: CASSLVGGNTEAFF. The DNA for the CDR3 is TGTGCCAGCAGCTTAGTAGGAGGCAACACTGAAGCTTTCTTT.

The table lists this clone with a few counts. The J gene is TRBJ2-5, the V gene TRBV27, with a weak D call TRBD1 (6 bases). V dropped 2 bases and J dropped 5 bases, with 12 bases sitting between them. Germline-derived CDR1 and CDR2 are MNHEY and SMNVEV (reference sequence). The CDR3 has 14 residues. CDR3 region: CASSLGRGGETQYF. The CDR3 DNA sequence: TGTGCCAGCAGTTTAGGCAGGGGCGGGGAGACCCAGTACTTC.